Following are 7 T cell receptor beta chains from one sample sequenced in a study. Cells sorted as Tregs were CD4+, CD25+ and CD127-/low. Each CDR3 protein gets one entry after TCRdb re-called the 5' RACE reads with MiXCR. The sample holds approximately 57,000 distinct CDR3 sequences; about 20% are singletons and the top ten take around 3.2%. Sequenced: tumor-infiltrating Tregs sorted from the breast tumor. Every receptor here comes from a female donor with breast cancer.

The rearrangement links TRBV7-2 to TRBJ1-2; D is ambiguous. Trimming shortened V by 4 bases and J by 10 bases, and 4 bases separated the two germline ends. This CDR3 has 9 amino acids. The germline CDR1 and CDR2 sequences are SGHTA and FQGNSA. Here the CDR3 DNA reads TGTGCCAGCAGCTCAGCCTACACCTTC. Translating it yields CASSSAYTF.

This clonotype was seen a few times. The chain is built from TRBV27 and TRBJ2-5; TRBD2 might be the D (6 bases). The V end lost 6 bases, the J end lost 3 bases, and 14 bases lay between the germline ends. Per the germline V gene, CDR1 is MNHEY and CDR2 is SMNVEV (reference sequence). The CDR3 contains 14 residues. CDR3 protein: CASREAGAKETQYF. CDR3 coding DNA: TGTGCCAGCAGGGAAGCGGGCGCAAAAGAGACCCAGTACTTC.

CDR3 bases: TGCAGTGCTAGGTTTGGAAATTACCCTCTCTACGAGCAGTACTTC. Amino acids: CSARFGNYPLYEQYF. This chain joins TRBV20-1 and TRBJ2-7; D is unclear. Germline CDR1 reads DFQATT; CDR2 reads SNEGSKA (reference sequence). V was clipped by 3 bases and J by 3 bases, with 18 bases between them. The length of the CDR3 is 15 residues.

This clonotype was counted between two and nine times. This sequence joins TRBV7-2 and TRBJ2-3; D remains unclear. The CDR3 covers 12 residues. Germline lookup yields CDR1 SGHTA and CDR2 FQGNSA. V lost 4 bases and J 4 bases, leaving 6 bases between the germline ends. The CDR3 loop is CASSSFADTQYF. CDR3 in DNA: TGTGCCAGCAGCTCGTTCGCAGATACGCAGTATTTT.

The chain is built from TRBV5-5 and TRBJ2-1; the match to TRBD2 covers 8 bases. The junction had 3 bases not matched to a gene; V was cut back by 1 base and J by 3 bases. Germline V lookup: CDR1 SGHKS, CDR2 YYEKEE (reference sequence). This CDR3 region has 15 residues. The CDR3 sequence is CASSLLLADYNEQFF. CDR3 nucleotide sequence: TGTGCCAGCAGCTTGTTACTAGCGGACTACAATGAGCAGTTCTTC.

This clonotype was counted once. DNA for the CDR3: TGCAGTGCTAGCTGGCTGGATACGCAGTATTTT. It encodes CSASWLDTQYF. This rearrangement joins TRBV20-1 to TRBJ2-3; D not certain. Germline V gene lookup returns CDR1 DFQATT and CDR2 SNEGSKA (reference sequence). V lost 3 bases and J lost 6, with 7 bases in between. This CDR3 has 11 residues.

This clonotype was counted a few times. The chain links TRBV11-3 to TRBJ2-3; a weak D match, TRBD1 (6 bases). CDR1 is SGHNT and CDR2 is YENEEA in the germline V gene. Trimming took off 2 bases at V and 1 base at J, with 10 bases between the two ends. This CDR3 has 15 amino acids. The CDR3 nucleotides are TGTGCCAGCAGCTTATTACAGGGTGGCACAGATACGCAGTATTTT. This gives the protein CASSLLQGGTDTQYF.